This T cell receptor (beta chain) originates from a study of cytomegalovirus exposure and HLA in healthy donors. Study outcomes and limitations: A few of the chains that were CMV-associated were confirmed in vitro to be specific for CMV antigens.

The PCR contained 60 Vbeta and 13 Jbeta primers. Measured with immunoSEQ multiplex PCR; TCRdb has only the in-frame clones, and not every one. The sample totals over 100,000 clones. A note on this clone: Its antigen remains unknown.

This TCR derives from a man in his forties in good health and CMV-seropositive. Sequencing was carried out using PBMCs.

Written as DNA, the CDR3 is TGTGCCAGCAGCTCATTGACAGGATACACCGGGGAGCTGTTTTTT. Translated: CASSSLTGYTGELFF. The rearrangement uses TRBV7-7 and TRBJ2-2, with D maybe TRBD1 (6 bases). CDR1 and CDR2 (germline): SSHAT, FNYEAQ (reference sequence). CDR3 length equals 15 residues. V was cut by 4 bases and J by 3 bases, with 12 bases left in between.